This T cell receptor beta chain was identified during a study of blood T cell repertoires in COVID-19 (dated by TCRdb to about 2020). Background on the whole study: Samples covering the acute and convalescent phases of COVID-19 were provided by collaborators in the United States, Italy and Spain. The material from the prospective study consisted of cDNA or gDNA derived from T cells, B-cell-depleted T cells, or PBMCs. The dataset comprised deeply sampled blood TCRbeta repertoires from subjects exposed to, actively infected with, or recovered from COVID-19. The repertoires were made available in a free public database intended to serve as a resource for research on the immune response to SARS-CoV-2. Samples were obtained from the ongoing ImmuneRACE study (first 160 participants) and from about 1,300 subjects provided by 6 global collaborators. The sample metadata nearly always contained a de-identified subject ID, COVID-19 status, age in years and sex. Where HLA class I and class II types were available, the types were taken from metadata supplied by the sample provider, not from assay-based typing. Overall study outcomes, separate from this receptor: The quantity of clinical and demographic metadata differed by source and by participant and was supplied without curation.

V sheds 5 bases and J sheds 2 bases, leaving 16 bases between their ends. The CDR3 has 15 amino acids, counting the end cysteine and phenylalanine. Only the CDR3 DNA stays, 45 bases, in frame from base 1. The germline V gene gives CDR1 as SGHTA and CDR2 as FQGNSA. Participants in the prospective study were enrolled through a virtual design, were aged about 18 to 100 years, and lived in under 25 United States geographic areas. In the prospective study, cohorts were assigned on the basis of participant-reported clinical history obtained from a screening survey and a study questionnaire. For ImmuneRACE Cohort 3, a participant was defined as recovered based on two consecutive negative NP/OP PCR tests, clearance by a healthcare professional, or resolution of symptoms. Mobile phlebotomists in the prospective study collected whole blood, serum and a nasopharyngeal or oropharyngeal swab from every participant. Over an approximately 2-month period, participants in the prospective study had the option of providing additional blood draws and questionnaires. Blood samples from the prospective study were shipped frozen or at room temperature prior to DNA extraction.

For this clone: Its cognate antigen has yet to be identified. Qualities for individual bases were not recorded, and no much larger clone is one base off.

TCRbeta CDR3 regions were amplified from genomic DNA using the immunoSEQ Assay, a bias-controlled multiplex PCR. The original pipeline was this. The number of nucleated cells in each sample was estimated by amplification of reference gene primers within the assay. To quantify the absolute abundance of each unique TCRbeta CDR3 rearrangement, sequence reads were collapsed and filtered. For each sample, productive Simpson clonality was calculated as the square root of Simpson's diversity index across productive rearrangements. The source is immuneACCESS, and TCRdb retained only in-frame sequences with V and J called. Part of the clones is not carried over; for the studies checked, unresolved V genes explain less than half of this, and the remainder is unexplained. V and J calls and clone size come straight from that table; D and trimming were deduced from the DNA. For this sample there are a few hundred thousand clones; approximately 85% appear just once. Less than 2.5% of the sample belongs to the ten largest clones.

The rearrangement combines TRBV7-2 with TRBJ2-7, with TRBD1 as a weak D call on 6 bases. This clonotype was sampled from a man aged 30 to 39 who had recovered from COVID-19. Sequenced: PBMCs or T cells enriched from blood (not recorded which). The CDR3 region reads CASSPTRDTTYEQYF. The DNA sequence reads TGTGCCAGCAGCCCAACCCGGGACACGACCTACGAGCAGTACTTC.